Presented here are 4 T cell receptor beta chains from one specimen sequenced in a study of cytomegalovirus exposure and HLA in healthy donors. It was with 60 Vbeta and 13 Jbeta primers that the PCR ran. Data came from immunoSEQ multiplex PCR; TCRdb stores just in-frame clones and leaves some out. This table has about 180,000 clones, around 80% appearing once. The sequenced material came from PBMCs. The source is a woman aged 25-40 years in good health and CMV-seronegative.

This chain connects TRBV2 to TRBJ2-7; possible D gene TRBD1, 6 bases. The germline V gene encodes CDR1 SNHLY and CDR2 FYNNEI. Trimming removed 2 bases at V and 5 bases at J, with 10 bases between. The CDR3 is 13 amino acids. CDR3: CASSEQGLDEQYF. The CDR3 region has the DNA TGTGCCAGCAGTGAACAGGGGTTGGACGAGCAGTACTTC.

Concerning this clone: Sequence at one end of the junction differs from germline and may be a read error. The chain couples TRBV28 to TRBJ1-2, with D uncertain. Looked up from germline, CDR1 is MDHEN and CDR2 is SYDVKM. This CDR3 is built from 13 residues. In DNA, the CDR3 is TGTGCCAGCAGTTTCAAACTTAACTATGGTTACACCTTC. Its translation is CASSFKLNYGYTF.

This chain links TRBV6-5 with TRBJ1-2; TRBD1 aligns across 8 bases. CDR1 and CDR2 from the germline V gene are MNHEY and SVGAGI. This CDR3 has 13 amino acids. V shed 4 bases and J 8 bases; nucleotides not matched to a gene: 6. CDR3 coding DNA: TGTGCCAGCAGTTCGGACAGGGTTGGCGGCTACACCTTC. This sequence encodes CASSSDRVGGYTF.

This rearrangement joins TRBV28 to TRBJ1-2, with D possibly being TRBD1 (5 bases). The V gene lost 7 bases and the J gene lost 5 bases, with 11 bases spanning the gap. This CDR3 is built from 12 residues. CDR1 and CDR2 from the germline V gene are MDHEN and SYDVKM. The CDR3 sequence is CASTFDRYGYTF. CDR3 sequence (DNA): TGTGCCAGCACCTTCGACAGATATGGCTACACCTTC.